Listed below are T cell receptor beta chains from one sample, sequenced in a study of T cells in Graves' hyperthyroidism and ophthalmopathy. TCRdb recomputed calls from the multiplex PCR reads with MiXCR, one row per CDR3 protein. The table lists under 700,000 distinct CDR3 sequences, approximately 15% of them singletons. The sequencing input was blood. The receptors shown here come from a woman aged 18-29 years with Graves' hyperthyroidism. Both conserved end residues are part of each CDR3. Fields, in order: clone size, J gene, V gene, D gene, CDR3 DNA, CDR3 protein. A D gene is named only where the DNA matches it firmly. Clone size is shown for a subset of rows, as once, few, many or a class of expanded clone.

many,TRBJ2-7,TRBV7-2,TRBD1,TGTGCCAGCAGCCTCCGACAGGGATCCATCTACGAGCAGTACTTC,CASSLRQGSIYEQYF
.,TRBJ2-1,TRBV11-2,.,TGTGCCAGCAGTACCGACGGGCCAGCCAAATATGAGCAGTTCTTC,CASSTDGPAKYEQFF
.,TRBJ2-1,TRBV19,TRBD2,TGTGCCAGCCAACTAGCGGGGGCTTACAATGAGCAGTTCTTC,CASQLAGAYNEQFF
many,TRBJ2-1,TRBV7-9,.,TGTGCCAGCAGACGACTAGACGGCTACAATGAGCAGTTCTTC,CASRRLDGYNEQFF
few,TRBJ2-3,TRBV19,TRBD2,TGTGCCAGTAGTATCGGGACTAGCGGGGGATTAGATACGCAGTATTTT,CASSIGTSGGLDTQYF
few,TRBJ2-1,TRBV20-1,TRBD2,TGCAGTGCTAGAGACAGGAGGGCTAGCGGTAACAATGAGCAGTTCTTC,CSARDRRASGNNEQFF
many,TRBJ2-4,TRBV3-1,.,TGTGCCAGCAGCTGGGGGAATTCCGTTCAGTACTTC,CASSWGNSVQYF
few,TRBJ1-1,TRBV4-1,TRBD1,TGCGCCAGCAGCCAAGAAAGGGACAGGCTAAACACTGAAGCTTTCTTT,CASSQERDRLNTEAFF
many,TRBJ2-5,TRBV12-3/TRBV12-4,TRBD2,TGTGCCAGCAGGGTAGCGGGGGGCCCAGGAACCCAGTACTTC,CASRVAGGPGTQYF
few,TRBJ1-2,TRBV29-1,TRBD1,TGCAGCGTTGATTGGGTATCAGGGCAGGGGGACTATGGCTACACCTTC,CSVDWVSGQGDYGYTF
few,TRBJ2-2,TRBV4-1,.,TGCGCCAGCAGCCAAGCCTTAGGGTTCGGGACCGGGGAGCTGTTTTTT,CASSQALGFGTGELFF
.,TRBJ1-1,TRBV7-9,TRBD1,TGTGCCAGCAGCCACCGACAGGGGCGTTTAACTGAAGCTTTCTTT,CASSHRQGRLTEAFF
many,TRBJ2-7,TRBV28,.,TGTGCCAGCAGCCCGATCGGGACCGCGAGTTCTTCCTACGAGCAGTACTTC,CASSPIGTASSSYEQYF
few,TRBJ1-5,TRBV20-1,.,TGCAGTGCTAGAGATGGGAGCAGGTCGGGCAATCAGCCCCAGCATTTT,CSARDGSRSGNQPQHF
.,TRBJ2-4,TRBV12-3/TRBV12-4,.,TGTGCCAGCAGCCCACCCGGGGGGCAGGTCAAAAACATTCAGTACTTC,CASSPPGGQVKNIQYF
many,TRBJ1-2,TRBV4-2,TRBD1,TGTGCCAGCAGCCAGGCCCGACAGGGTGAGGGCTATGGCTACACCTTC,CASSQARQGEGYGYTF
many,TRBJ2-7,TRBV27,TRBD1,TGTGCCAGCAGTTACATACGGCGGGACAGGGGCTACGAGCAGTACTTC,CASSYIRRDRGYEQYF
.,TRBJ2-1,TRBV13,TRBD2,TGTGCCAGCAGCCGCCGAAGGACTAGCGGTTACAATGAGCAGTTCTTC,CASSRRRTSGYNEQFF
many,TRBJ2-7,TRBV7-9,TRBD2,TGTGCCAGCAGCCCGATAAGCGGGAAGTCGGACGAGCAGTACTTC,CASSPISGKSDEQYF
.,TRBJ2-7,TRBV20-1,TRBD2,TGCAGTGCCAACCCGCTAGCGGAGCGGACCTACGAGCAGTACTTC,CSANPLAERTYEQYF
many,TRBJ1-4,TRBV12-3/TRBV12-4,.,TGTGCCAGCAGTTTCCTTGGAGCGAGGGCAGGAAAACTGTTTTTT,CASSFLGARAGKLFF
few,TRBJ2-5,TRBV10-2,.,TGCGCCACAGTGGGAACGGGAGCGAATCAAGAGACCCAGTACTTC,CATVGTGANQETQYF
many,TRBJ1-1,TRBV18,.,TGTGCCAGCTCACCAATAGGGAACACTGAAGCTTTCTTT,CASSPIGNTEAFF
many,TRBJ2-1,TRBV20-1,TRBD2,TGCAGTGCTAAACTAGCGGGAGCCTACAATGAGCAGTTCTTC,CSAKLAGAYNEQFF
.,TRBJ1-1,TRBV20-1,.,TGCAGTGCTAGCGAACTCGGACCCAGCAACACTGAAGCTTTCTTT,CSASELGPSNTEAFF
many,TRBJ2-7,TRBV6-1,.,TGTGCCAGCAGTGAAGGTGGCCGATCCTACGAGCAGTACTTC,CASSEGGRSYEQYF
many,TRBJ2-3,TRBV11-2,.,TGTGCCAGCGGGCCCTCCCGAGATACGCAGTATTTT,CASGPSRDTQYF
.,TRBJ2-5,TRBV27,TRBD1,TGTGCCAGCAGTTCGAGGACAGGGCGAGAGACCCAGTACTTC,CASSSRTGRETQYF
.,TRBJ2-7,TRBV19,TRBD1,TGTGCCAGTAGTAGGGGACAGGGCGCTAGATACGAGCAGTACTTC,CASSRGQGARYEQYF
few,TRBJ2-2,TRBV9,TRBD2,TGTGCCAGCAGCGTAGAGCCCTCCGGGCTAGCGGGGCCCGGGGAGCTGTTTTTT,CASSVEPSGLAGPGELFF
many,TRBJ1-6,TRBV6-1,TRBD1,TGTGCCAGCAGTCCTGAGGGAGGGGGCGGTTCCTATAATTCACCCCTCCACTTT,CASSPEGGGGSYNSPLHF
many,TRBJ2-7,TRBV12-3/TRBV12-4,TRBD2,TGTGCCAGCAGTTTAGGGGGACTAACCCAGAGCTACGAGCAGTACTTC,CASSLGGLTQSYEQYF
.,TRBJ2-5,TRBV27,TRBD2,TGTGCCAGCAGCCGCAGCGGGAAAGAGACCCAGTACTTC,CASSRSGKETQYF